The 27 T cell receptor beta chains reported below all come from one sample, sequenced in a study of cytomegalovirus exposure and HLA in healthy donors. The PCR made use of 60 Vbeta and 13 Jbeta primers. Clones were read by immunoSEQ multiplex PCR, and TCRdb kept only the in-frame ones, dropping some. The sample carries about 150,000 clones, around 80% recorded once. Sequenced material: PBMCs. Receptors were obtained from a male donor in good health and CMV-seropositive.

This clone was picked up one time. As DNA, the CDR3 is TGTGCCAGCAGTTTACAGTCAGTGAACACTGAAGCTTTCTTT. This gives the protein CASSLQSVNTEAFF. This sequence joins TRBV28 and TRBJ1-1, with D hard to call. Trimming removed 2 bases at V and 0 bases at J, with 7 bases between. CDR1 and CDR2 (germline): MDHEN, SYDVKM. The CDR3 extends over 14 amino acids.

The chain links TRBV11-2 to TRBJ2-1; the D is unclear. The CDR3 covers 15 residues. Deletions cut 0 bases from V and 3 bases from J, with 9 bases between. Looked up from germline, CDR1 is SGHAT and CDR2 is FQNNGV. The CDR3 region is CASSLDTAFYNEQFF. CDR3 sequence (DNA): TGTGCCAGCAGCTTAGACACAGCTTTCTACAATGAGCAGTTCTTC.

V usage is TRBV9 and J usage is TRBJ2-7; no clear D gene. The CDR3 is 18 amino acids. The V gene's germline CDR1 is SGDLS and CDR2 YYNGEE. Trimming took off 3 bases at V and 5 bases at J, with 27 bases between the two ends. The CDR3 sequence: CASSARLSSPTAENEQYF. The DNA for the CDR3 is TGTGCCAGCAGCGCTCGGTTAAGTTCCCCCACGGCGGAAAACGAGCAGTACTTC.

This rearrangement joins TRBV28 to TRBJ2-5; 8 bases are shared with TRBD1. Trimming cost V 4 bases and J 4 bases; bases outside gene matches: 11. Germline values: CDR1 MDHEN, CDR2 SYDVKM. This CDR3 has 16 amino acids. The CDR3 sequence: CASSSPRDRRGETQYF. The CDR3 bases are TGTGCCAGCAGTTCCCCCAGGGACAGGAGAGGAGAGACCCAGTACTTC.

This clone was seen more than once but under ten times. V gene TRBV5-5 combines with J gene TRBJ1-1; D is ambiguous. This CDR3 contains 13 residues. The V gene's germline CDR1 is SGHKS and CDR2 YYEKEE (reference sequence). The V gene lost 0 bases and the J gene lost 1 base, with 4 bases spanning the gap. The CDR3 sequence: CASSLAGNTEAFF. The CDR3 nucleotides read TGTGCCAGCAGCTTGGCGGGGAACACTGAAGCTTTCTTT.

The chain is built from TRBV2 and TRBJ2-1, with D perhaps TRBD1 (6 bases). This CDR3 is built from 14 residues. The germline CDR1 and CDR2 sequences are SNHLY and FYNNEI. The ends were cut back, 3 bases at V and 8 bases at J, with 14 bases in the middle. CDR3 DNA sequence: TGTGCCAGCAGTGAGGCGAACAGGGCTCATGAGCAGTTCTTC. It yields the protein CASSEANRAHEQFF.

V usage is TRBV9 and J usage is TRBJ1-6; D remains ambiguous. Trimming took off 3 bases at V and 2 bases at J, with 6 bases between the two ends. The CDR3 spans 14 residues. CDR1 is SGDLS and CDR2 is YYNGEE in the germline V gene. The CDR3, as DNA: TGTGCCAGCAGCGGTTCTACCTATAATTCACCCCTCCACTTT. Its translation: CASSGSTYNSPLHF.

This chain links TRBV6-1 with TRBJ2-2, with D perhaps matching TRBD2 (5 bases). With 8 bases removed from V and 3 bases from J, the gap between germline ends came to 13 bases. The CDR3 runs 14 residues. Germline V CDR1 and CDR2: MNHNS, SASEGT. The CDR3 is CASAGIGDTGELFF. The DNA of the CDR3 is TGTGCCAGCGCTGGGATCGGGGACACCGGGGAGCTGTTTTTT.

This chain links TRBV19 with TRBJ2-1, with unresolved D. V dropped 7 bases and J dropped 9 bases, with 19 bases sitting between them. Germline lookup yields CDR1 LNHDA and CDR2 SQIVND (reference sequence). The CDR3 is made up of 14 amino acids. Here the CDR3 DNA reads TGTGCCAGTATCGGTACAGCCCAGGCCGGTGAGCAGTTCTTC. It translates to CASIGTAQAGEQFF.

About this clone itself: The junction departs from the called germline gene at one end, perhaps through a read error. The gene calls are TRBV11-2 and TRBJ2-1, with 7 bases fitting TRBD2. CDR1 and CDR2 from the germline V gene are SGHAT and FQNNGV. The CDR3 length is 17 residues. The CDR3 reads CASSLEDAGVSYNEQFF. CDR3 in DNA: TGTGCCAGCAGCCTAGAGGACGCGGGAGTCTCCTACAATGAGCAGTTCTTC.

V is TRBV7-8 and J is TRBJ1-2; TRBD1 aligns across 7 bases. Looked up from germline, CDR1 is SGHVS and CDR2 is FQNEAQ. V gave up 5 bases and J gave up 7 bases; unmatched junction bases: 13. The CDR3 loop spans 15 amino acids. CDR3 protein: CASSRFVTGTSGYTF. The CDR3 DNA follows: TGTGCCAGCAGCCGATTTGTGACAGGGACGAGTGGCTACACCTTC. Using reference TRBV7-8 and TRBJ1-2 for the parts outside the CDR3, the full variable domain is GAGVSQSPRYKVAKRGQDVALRCDPISGHVSLFWYQQALGQGPEFLTYFQNEAQLDKSGLPSDRFFAERPEGSVSTLKIQRTQQEDSAVYLCASSRFVTGTSGYTFGSGTRLTVV.

This chain links TRBV5-4 with TRBJ1-4; TRBD1 agrees at 7 bases. CDR1 and CDR2 (germline): SGHNT, YYREEE (reference sequence). With V trimmed by 4 bases and J by 4 bases, 10 bases remained unmatched. The CDR3 sequence is 16 residues long. Here the CDR3 reads CASSPGAGTVNEKLFF. In nucleotides, the CDR3 is TGTGCCAGCAGCCCCGGGGCGGGGACAGTTAATGAAAAACTGTTTTTT.

This clone was recorded once. The rearrangement joins TRBV9 to TRBJ1-2; tentative D call: TRBD1 (6 bases). CDR3 length: 16 residues. Germline V gene lookup returns CDR1 SGDLS and CDR2 YYNGEE. Trimming removed 3 bases from V and 1 base from J, with 16 bases in between. CDR3 residues: CASSAQGSLLNYGYTF. CDR3 in DNA: TGTGCCAGCAGCGCACAGGGTTCACTTCTTAACTATGGCTACACCTTC.

For this clone: This CDR3 is missing its conserved last phenylalanine or tryptophan, likely due to a read error. CDR3 loop: CASSVTTGGGSPLHL. As DNA, the CDR3 is TGTGCCAGCAGCGTGACGACAGGGGGCGGGTCACCCCTCCACCTT. V gene TRBV9 combines with J gene TRBJ1-6, with 10 bases fitting TRBD1. The CDR3 length is 15 residues. Germline CDR1 is SGDLS and CDR2 is YYNGEE. The junction had 6 bases not matched to a gene; V was cut back by 2 bases and J by 10 bases.

This sequence joins TRBV11-2 and TRBJ2-7, with TRBD2 identical over 7 bases. The germline CDR1 and CDR2 sequences are SGHAT and FQNNGV. The CDR3 has 12 residues. Unmatched junction bases numbered 7, after V lost 8 bases and J lost 6 bases. CDR3 nucleotides: TGTGCCAGCGAGGAGGGAGGGCTCGAGCAGTACTTC. It translates to CASEEGGLEQYF.

The V gene is TRBV7-2, the J gene TRBJ2-6; TRBD1 agrees at 8 bases. The CDR3 is 17 residues long. Germline V lookup: CDR1 SGHTA, CDR2 FQGNSA. V shed 7 bases, J shed 1 base, and the junction held 9 bases outside the gene matches. CDR3 sequence: CASKQRQGYSGANVLTF. The CDR3 nucleotides read TGTGCCAGCAAGCAGAGACAGGGGTATTCTGGGGCCAACGTCCTGACTTTC.

CDR3 protein: CASTRGTRNEKLFF. The DNA of the CDR3 is TGTGCCAGCACCCGCGGGACTAGGAATGAAAAACTGTTTTTT. This sequence joins TRBV21-1 and TRBJ1-4. TRBV21-1 is noted as a pseudogene. CDR3 size: 14 residues.

This chain joins TRBV6-6 and TRBJ2-1; D not certain. There are 16 residues in the CDR3. V lost 6 bases and J 6 bases, leaving 21 bases between the germline ends. The V gene's germline CDR1 is MNHNY and CDR2 SVGAGI (reference sequence). The CDR3 nucleotides read TGTGCCAGCAGCTCTAAATCTAGATTCCGAGGCAATGAGCAGTTCTTC. Residues: CASSSKSRFRGNEQFF.

V usage is TRBV7-3 and J usage is TRBJ1-2, with D uncertain. The germline V gene has CDR1 SGHTA and CDR2 FQGTGA. This CDR3 has 14 amino acids. The germline V and J ends were trimmed by 3 bases and 5 bases, with 13 bases remaining between them. This CDR3 is CASSLDPGGYGYTF. The CDR3, as DNA: TGTGCCAGCAGCTTGGATCCCGGAGGGTATGGCTACACCTTC.

V gene TRBV7-9 combines with J gene TRBJ1-5, with 11 bases aligning to TRBD1. Germline V gives CDR1 SEHNR, CDR2 FQNEAQ (reference sequence). The trim removed 5 bases at V and 3 bases at J, leaving 9 bases unmatched. This CDR3 spans 17 amino acids. The CDR3 protein is CASSSGTGGRNNQPQHF. CDR3 nucleotide sequence: TGTGCCAGCAGCAGCGGGACAGGGGGAAGGAACAATCAGCCCCAGCATTTT.

The rearrangement uses TRBV5-1 and TRBJ2-3, with 13 bases fitting TRBD2. The CDR3 spans 16 residues. Germline V gene sequence: CDR1 SGHRS, CDR2 YFSETQ. V dropped 5 bases and J dropped 4; count of bases not matched to a gene: 7. DNA for the CDR3: TGCGCCAGCAGAATGACTAGCGGGAGGATTGCAGATACGCAGTATTTT. Translated, it gives CASRMTSGRIADTQYF.

This sequence joins TRBV7-9 and TRBJ2-3; the D gene is possibly TRBD2 (5 bases). The CDR3 sequence is 15 residues long. V was clipped by 6 bases and J by 1 base, with 14 bases between them. Germline assignment: CDR1 SEHNR and CDR2 FQNEAQ (reference sequence). CDR3 loop: CASRRLRGGTDTQYF. In DNA, the CDR3 is TGTGCCAGCAGACGTCTCCGGGGAGGCACAGATACGCAGTATTTT.

The chain links TRBV9 to TRBJ2-1; 8 bases fit TRBD2. V lost 3 bases to trimming and J lost 9 bases; unmatched junction nucleotides: 8. This CDR3 region has 14 residues. Germline CDR1 and CDR2: SGDLS and YYNGEE. CDR3: CASSAAGDGSEQFF. The CDR3 DNA reads as TGTGCCAGCAGCGCAGCGGGAGACGGGAGTGAGCAGTTCTTC.

V and J are TRBV7-8 and TRBJ2-5; D might be TRBD2 (5 bases). The CDR3 runs 14 residues. The germline V gene encodes CDR1 SGHVS and CDR2 FQNEAQ. Trimming removed 7 bases at V and 2 bases at J, with 14 bases between. The CDR3 is CASTPSRTQETQYF. CDR3 nucleotide sequence: TGTGCCAGCACCCCCAGTCGGACTCAAGAGACCCAGTACTTC.

The V gene is TRBV27, the J gene TRBJ1-2; maybe TRBD1 (5 bases). The V end lost 0 bases, the J end lost 8 bases, and 10 bases lay between the germline ends. The CDR3 sequence is 13 residues long. CDR1 and CDR2 (germline): MNHEY, SMNVEV (reference sequence). The CDR3 DNA reads TGTGCCAGCAGTTTATCAGGGGTAGGGGGCTACACCTTC. Translated, it gives CASSLSGVGGYTF.

This clone appeared once. The rearrangement uses TRBV27 and TRBJ1-1; D gene ambiguous. The CDR3 has 14 amino acids. Deletions cut 2 bases from V and 4 bases from J, with 11 bases between. From germline, CDR1 is MNHEY and CDR2 SMNVEV (reference sequence). CDR3 coding DNA: TGTGCCAGCAGTTTAAAGGAGGCAATCACTGAAGCTTTCTTT. This gives the protein CASSLKEAITEAFF.

V usage is TRBV13 and J usage is TRBJ2-7; D not resolved. This CDR3 is built from 14 residues. The germline CDR1 and CDR2 sequences are PRHDT and FYEKMQ (reference sequence). V lost 3 bases and J lost 2, with 11 bases in between. The CDR3 is CASSFSDLTYEQYF. As DNA, the CDR3 is TGTGCCAGCAGCTTCTCCGACTTAACCTACGAGCAGTACTTC.